Listed below are T cell receptor beta chains from one sample, sequenced in a study of T cell changes during pregnancy in multiple sclerosis. Profiled with immunoSEQ multiplex PCR; TCRdb holds only in-frame clones, not every one. The sample lists tens of thousands of clones, 90% seen once, with approximately 0.5% in the top ten. This material consisted of CD4+ T cells from peripheral blood mononuclear cells, taken in the third trimester of pregnancy. All receptors come from a female donor in good health, enrolled as a control in a pregnancy study. CDR3s include the opening cysteine and the closing phenylalanine or tryptophan. D genes are given only for firm matches. Part of the rows lack a size; the others show once, few, many or a class for expanded clones.

V gene	D gene	clone size	J gene	CDR3 protein	CDR3 DNA
TRBV13	TRBD2	-	TRBJ2-5	CASSPRGVQAETQYF	TGTGCCAGCAGCCCCCGGGGGGTTCAGGCTGAGACCCAGTACTTC
TRBV5-1	TRBD1	-	TRBJ2-7	CASSSGNTGGYEQYF	TGCGCCAGCAGCTCAGGAAATACAGGGGGCTACGAGCAGTACTTC
TRBV9	TRBD2	-	TRBJ2-5	CASSVGASGGFQETQYF	TGTGCCAGCAGCGTAGGGGCTAGCGGGGGGTTCCAAGAGACCCAGTACTTC
TRBV11-2	TRBD1	-	TRBJ1-5	CASSLDGSRQGDVSNQPQHF	TGTGCCAGCAGCTTAGATGGCTCTCGACAGGGGGACGTGAGCAATCAGCCCCAGCATTTT
TRBV13	TRBD2	few	TRBJ2-3	CASSLLAGESTDTQYF	TGTGCCAGCAGCTTACTGGCGGGGGAGAGCACAGATACGCAGTATTTT
TRBV29-1	-	-	TRBJ2-1	CSASRLVDEQFF	TGCAGCGCGTCAAGACTAGTAGATGAGCAGTTCTTC
TRBV19	TRBD1	once	TRBJ1-2	CASSMAPGGAGGYTF	TGTGCCAGTAGTATGGCCCCAGGGGGCGCGGGAGGCTACACCTTC
TRBV28	-	-	TRBJ1-2	CASAIAGGYTF	TGTGCCAGCGCCATAGCTGGGGGCTACACCTTC
TRBV28	TRBD1	once	TRBJ2-2	CAIQDRALELFF	TGTGCCATCCAAGACAGGGCTTTGGAGCTGTTTTTT
TRBV6-5	-	-	TRBJ2-2	CASRTNTGELFF	TGTGCCAGCAGGACAAACACCGGGGAGCTGTTTTTT
TRBV9	TRBD2	-	TRBJ2-1	CASSALGLAGDEQFF	TGTGCCAGCAGCGCCCTGGGACTAGCGGGAGATGAGCAGTTCTTC
TRBV6-1	-	few	TRBJ1-4	CASSEAGLTTNEKLFF	TGTGCCAGCAGTGAAGCGGGACTAACAACTAATGAAAAACTGTTTTTT
TRBV11-2	-	-	TRBJ1-2	CASSFQNYGYTF	TGTGCCAGCAGCTTCCAGAACTATGGCTACACCTTC
TRBV19	TRBD2	-	TRBJ2-7	CASSRTSGMTSGSYEQYF	TGTGCCAGTAGTCGGACTAGCGGCATGACCTCAGGCTCCTACGAGCAGTACTTC
TRBV21-1	-	-	TRBJ2-7	CASSKVVGHLSYEQYF	TGTGCCAGCAGCAAAGTGGTGGGACATCTTTCCTACGAGCAGTACTTC
TRBV4-3	TRBD2	few	TRBJ2-3	CASSQMQGLAGYTDTQYF	TGCGCCAGCAGCCAAATGCAGGGACTAGCGGGTTACACAGATACGCAGTATTTT
TRBV6-5	TRBD1	-	TRBJ1-2	CASSSPGQTNYGYTF	TGTGCCAGCAGTTCTCCGGGACAGACTAACTATGGCTACACCTTC
TRBV7-2	TRBD1	-	TRBJ1-6	CASSHLDRGGSPLHF	TGTGCCAGCAGCCATCTAGACAGGGGCGGTTCACCCCTCCACTTT
TRBV7-8	-	-	TRBJ1-6	CASSLGRGFNLHF	TGTGCCAGCAGCTTAGGGCGGGGGTTCAATCTCCACTTT
TRBV4-3	TRBD1	-	TRBJ1-2	CASSPGQGATYGYTF	TGCGCCAGCAGCCCCGGACAGGGAGCCACCTATGGCTACACCTTC
TRBV5-6	-	-	TRBJ1-3	CASRLQGSGNTIYF	TGTGCCAGCAGGTTACAGGGCTCTGGAAACACCATATATTTT
TRBV6-1	-	few	TRBJ2-5	CATRQAQETQYF	TGTGCCACCAGACAGGCCCAAGAGACCCAGTACTTC
TRBV5-6	-	-	TRBJ1-1	CAGSLMGAPNTEAFF	TGTGCCGGCAGCTTGATGGGGGCCCCGAACACTGAAGCTTTCTTT
TRBV7-9	-	-	TRBJ2-5	CASSFFVGSLQETQYF	TGTGCCAGCAGCTTTTTCGTGGGGAGCCTCCAAGAGACCCAGTACTTC
TRBV5-6	-	-	TRBJ1-3	CASTSQQEGGNTIYF	TGTGCCAGCACATCGCAGCAGGAAGGTGGAAACACCATATATTTT
TRBV9	TRBD2	-	TRBJ2-2	CASSGSSGSWTGELFF	TGTGCCAGCAGCGGTTCTAGCGGGAGTTGGACCGGGGAGCTGTTTTTT
TRBV10-3	-	-	TRBJ2-5	CAISDPGLPQETQYF	TGTGCCATCAGTGACCCCGGACTTCCTCAAGAGACCCAGTACTTC
TRBV30	-	-	TRBJ2-3	CAWSVQATSTDTQYF	TGTGCCTGGAGTGTACAGGCGACTAGCACAGATACGCAGTATTTT
TRBV19	TRBD2	-	TRBJ2-4	CASSIAGVSKNIQYF	TGTGCCAGTAGTATCGCGGGAGTATCCAAAAACATTCAGTACTTC
TRBV11-1	-	-	TRBJ1-3	CASLGSGNTIYF	TGTGCCAGCCTAGGATCTGGAAACACCATATATTTT
TRBV7-9	-	-	TRBJ2-1	CASSLTRRDEQFF	TGTGCCAGCAGCTTGACTAGAAGGGATGAGCAGTTCTTC
TRBV5-6	-	-	TRBJ1-1	CASTRQKMNTEAFF	TGTGCCAGCACGAGACAGAAGATGAACACTGAAGCTTTCTTT
TRBV7-9	-	-	TRBJ2-3	CASSPSGGADTQYF	TGTGCCAGCAGCCCCAGCGGAGGAGCAGATACGCAGTATTTT
TRBV2	TRBD2	-	TRBJ2-2	CASRLGTTTGELFF	TGTGCCAGCAGGCTGGGGACTACCACCGGGGAGCTGTTTTTT
TRBV19	TRBD1	-	TRBJ1-1	CASSIPSRTGKGGEAFF	TGTGCCAGTAGTATTCCGTCCCGGACAGGGAAGGGAGGTGAAGCTTTCTTT
TRBV5-4	-	-	TRBJ1-2	CASSVTTGSSYGYTF	TGTGCCAGCAGCGTCACGACTGGGTCGTCCTATGGCTACACCTTC
TRBV30	-	-	TRBJ1-2	CAWGPRGGNYGYTF	TGTGCCTGGGGTCCCAGGGGCGGGAACTATGGCTACACCTTC
TRBV30	TRBD1	few	TRBJ2-7	CAWSALAGGEQYF	TGTGCCTGGAGTGCCCTAGCAGGGGGCGAGCAGTACTTC
TRBV9	TRBD2	once	TRBJ2-1	CASSGSGRATEQFF	TGTGCCAGCAGCGGTAGCGGGAGGGCCACGGAGCAGTTCTTC
TRBV7-9	TRBD1	-	TRBJ1-1	CASSFLGQRKQNTEAFF	TGTGCCAGCAGCTTTCTGGGACAGAGAAAGCAGAACACTGAAGCTTTCTTT
TRBV6-4	TRBD2	-	TRBJ2-7	CASSDSAGAGEQYF	TGTGCCAGCAGTGACTCGGCGGGAGCGGGAGAGCAGTACTTC
TRBV9	-	-	TRBJ1-5	CASSRTGFGQPQHF	TGTGCCAGCAGCCGAACAGGGTTCGGGCAGCCCCAGCATTTT